These 3 T cell receptor beta chains were all obtained from the same sample, sequenced in a study of T cell responses to AZD1222 COVID-19 vaccine. Libraries were prepared by immunoSEQ multiplex PCR; TCRdb keeps only in-frame clonotypes and omits some of them. Among approximately 130,000 clones, roughly 93% were seen once, and the ten largest hold around 3.3%. This specimen consisted of peripheral blood, obtained on day 0 of AZD1222 vaccination. These receptors all come from an adult in good health.

The chain uses TRBV3-1 (or the pseudogene TRBV3-2) and TRBJ1-4, with D uncertain. CDR1 is LGHDT, CDR2 YNNKEL, per germline (reference sequence). V was trimmed by 0 bases and J by 6 bases, leaving 8 bases between them. There are 14 residues in the CDR3. Here the CDR3 DNA reads TGTGCCAGCAGCCAAGATCCGACGGATGAAAAACTGTTTTTT. Translated, it gives CASSQDPTDEKLFF.

The chain links TRBV28 to TRBJ1-1; D is possibly TRBD1 (6 bases). CDR3 length: 13 residues. The V end was cut by 5 bases, the J end by 5 bases, with 12 bases between. CDR1 MDHEN and CDR2 SYDVKM come from the germline V gene. The CDR3 region is CASSTGAITEAFF. In DNA, the CDR3 is TGTGCCAGCAGTACGGGGGCAATTACTGAAGCTTTCTTT.

The rearrangement links TRBV7-2 to TRBJ2-7; D may be TRBD2 (6 bases). The germline CDR1 and CDR2 sequences are SGHTA and FQGNSA. V lost 2 bases and J 5 bases, leaving 10 bases between the germline ends. This CDR3 has 13 amino acids. The CDR3 nucleotides are TGTGCCAGCAGCTTACTCGCGGGAAACGAGCAGTACTTC. Translating gives CASSLLAGNEQYF.